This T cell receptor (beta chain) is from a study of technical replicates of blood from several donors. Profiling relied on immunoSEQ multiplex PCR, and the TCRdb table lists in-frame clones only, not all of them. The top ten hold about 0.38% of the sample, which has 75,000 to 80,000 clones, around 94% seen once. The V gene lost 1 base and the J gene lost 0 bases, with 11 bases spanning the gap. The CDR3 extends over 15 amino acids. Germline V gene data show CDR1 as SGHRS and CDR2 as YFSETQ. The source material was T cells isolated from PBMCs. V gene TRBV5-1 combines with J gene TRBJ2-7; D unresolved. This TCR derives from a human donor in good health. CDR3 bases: TGCGCCAGCAGCTTGAAGTGGGCCTTCTCCTACGAGCAGTACTTC. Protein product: CASSLKWAFSYEQYF.